This T cell receptor beta chain was identified during a study of CXCR3-negative and CXCR3-positive naive CD8 T cells. Study-level information: Per library, roughly 1.4 +/- 0.3 million reads; 130 million to 150 million TRB reads overall.

Study-level results: In both naive subsets diversity was comparably high, whereas memory CD8+ cells showed much lower diversity. Comparison of naive cells showed more hydrophobic TRB CDR3s in CXCR3-positive than in CXCR3-negative naive cells.

With respect to this clonotype: Its antigen is currently unknown.

CD45RO-CCR7+CD27+CD95- marked naive CD8+ T cells. The libraries of TRB cDNA were constructed through 5' RACE using UMI labels. TCRdb reprocessed the 5' RACE reads; each CDR3 protein has one entry and no DNA is given. The ten top clones account for approximately 1.5%, within a sample of around 50,000 distinct CDR3 sequences. The sequencing input was naive CXCR3- CD8+ T cells from blood. As to subset: CD45RO-CCR7+CD27+CD95- naive CD8+ T cells lacking CXCR3 (TNR3-). The sequence came from a human donor in good health. Some clones in this sample may be carry-over from other donors' samples.

The chain's CDR3 is CASSLGAVDSRTDTQYF. The rearrangement uses TRBV7-9 and TRBJ2-3; TCRdb calls TRBD1, which cannot be checked without DNA. The germline V gene encodes CDR1 SEHNR and CDR2 FQNEAQ (reference sequence). The length of the CDR3 is 17 residues.